These 14 T cell receptor beta chains were sequenced from one sample in a study of PD-1 blockade in classical Hodgkin lymphoma. The sample's time point: cycle 4 day 1 (C4D1), after five to seven weeks of nivolumab. After autologous stem cell transplantation all patients relapsed, and prior brentuximab vedotin exposure differed between cohorts. By magnetic negative selection, CD4+ T cells were purified from thawed PBMCs. The protocol was immunoSEQ multiplex PCR, while the TCRdb copy is restricted to in-frame clones and leaves out a portion. The sample holds around 27,000 clones, roughly 85% seen once. The material was CD4+ T cells from blood, obtained before the fourth cycle of nivolumab. The origin of the receptors is a human donor with classical Hodgkin lymphoma.

The chain recombines TRBV4-1 with TRBJ2-1, with no clear D. CDR1 is MGHRA and CDR2 is YSYEKL in the germline V gene. The V gene lost 4 bases and the J gene lost 7 bases, with 14 bases spanning the gap. The CDR3 is made up of 14 amino acids. CDR3 residues: CASSLEPESNEQFF. Written as DNA, the CDR3 is TGCGCCAGCAGCCTCGAGCCCGAGAGTAATGAGCAGTTCTTC.

This clone was observed once. The chain employs TRBV18 and TRBJ2-5; D may be TRBD2 (6 bases). Germline lookup yields CDR1 KGHSH and CDR2 LQKENI. The V gene lost 1 base and the J gene lost 5 bases, with 8 bases spanning the gap. The CDR3 sequence is 13 residues long. The CDR3 nucleotides are TGTGCCAGCTCACCACAAAGCGGGGAGACCCAGTACTTC. Amino acid sequence: CASSPQSGETQYF.

The CDR3 DNA follows: TGTGCCAGCAGTGAAAGGGAGAATCAGCCCCAGCATTTT. As protein: CASSERENQPQHF. J is TRBJ1-5 and V is TRBV6-1; D unresolved. Deletions cut 2 bases from V and 4 bases from J, with 6 bases between. The length of the CDR3 is 13 residues. Germline values: CDR1 MNHNS, CDR2 SASEGT.

The V call is TRBV6-6, the J call TRBJ2-1; 12 positions match TRBD2. After removal of 5 bases from V and 2 bases from J, the junction contained 4 bases not matched to a gene. Germline V gene lookup returns CDR1 MNHNY and CDR2 SVGAGI (reference sequence). The CDR3 length is 16 residues. The CDR3 reads CASSPPSGRAYNEQFF. The DNA of the CDR3 is TGTGCCAGCAGTCCCCCTAGCGGGAGGGCCTACAATGAGCAGTTCTTC.

The CDR3 spells CASSLGLAFTGELFF. For the CDR3, the DNA is TGTGCCAGCAGCTTGGGACTAGCGTTCACCGGGGAGCTGTTTTTT. The gene calls are TRBV7-2 and TRBJ2-2; 10 bases are shared with TRBD2. The ends lost 3 bases at V and 4 bases at J; junction bases unmatched: 2. The CDR3 loop spans 15 amino acids. Germline V lookup: CDR1 SGHTA, CDR2 FQGNSA.

The J gene is TRBJ1-1, the V gene TRBV7-2; 8 nucleotides match TRBD1. Germline CDR1 is SGHTA and CDR2 is FQGNSA. CDR3 length equals 18 residues. Germline trimming cut 3 bases from V and 1 base from J; bases unmatched to any gene: 13. As DNA, the CDR3 is TGTGCCAGCAGCTTCGGGACAGGTTCCCGTTTCTGGAACACTGAAGCTTTCTTT. It encodes CASSFGTGSRFWNTEAFF.

This sequence joins TRBV14 and TRBJ2-1, with D possibly being TRBD1 (6 bases). From germline, CDR1 is SGHDN and CDR2 FVKESK. The CDR3 runs 18 residues. Trimming removed 1 base at V and 5 bases at J, with 21 bases between. The CDR3 DNA is TGTGCCAGCAGCCAAGGGGTATTAAGTGGGACACCCCACAATGAGCAGTTCTTC. Protein: CASSQGVLSGTPHNEQFF.

This chain connects TRBV10-1 to TRBJ1-3, with a weak D call TRBD1 (5 bases). This CDR3 spans 15 amino acids. V dropped 6 bases and J dropped 0 bases, with 12 bases sitting between them. The V gene's germline CDR1 is WNHNN and CDR2 SYGVQD (reference sequence). DNA for the CDR3: TGCGCCAGCAGCGAACAGGCAACCTCTGGAAACACCATATATTTT. It codes for CASSEQATSGNTIYF.

The chain has TRBV7-9 and TRBJ1-1, with TRBD1 identical over 8 bases. V dropped 5 bases and J dropped 1; count of bases not matched to a gene: 6. This CDR3 has 15 residues. Germline loops: CDR1 SEHNR, CDR2 FQNEAQ (reference sequence). CDR3 amino acids: CASSPRQGQNTEAFF. The CDR3 DNA reads TGTGCCAGCAGCCCCAGACAGGGGCAGAACACTGAAGCTTTCTTT.

The genes are TRBV28 and TRBJ2-7, with 8 bases lining up with TRBD2. Germline V gene lookup returns CDR1 MDHEN and CDR2 SYDVKM. The length of the CDR3 is 12 residues. The CDR3 here is CASGRGLYEQYF. As DNA, the CDR3 is TGTGCGAGCGGGAGAGGTCTCTACGAGCAGTACTTC.

The J gene is TRBJ2-3, the V gene TRBV29-1; TRBD1 is a possible D gene (6 bases). The length of the CDR3 is 13 residues. CDR1 SQVTM and CDR2 ANQGSEA come from the germline V gene. The V gene lost 6 bases and the J gene lost 10 bases, with 20 bases spanning the gap. The CDR3 DNA is TGCAGCGTGAGTCAGGGGCCCCTCATGTCGCAGTATTTT. Translation gives CSVSQGPLMSQYF.

This chain connects TRBV14 to TRBJ2-1; TRBD2 aligns across 8 bases. This CDR3 has 15 residues. V was pared by 1 base and J by 6 bases, with 5 bases of the junction left unmatched. Germline V gene sequence: CDR1 SGHDN, CDR2 FVKESK. CDR3 nucleotide sequence: TGTGCCAGCAGCCAAGCAGCGGGAGTCGCCAATGAGCAGTTCTTC. It specifies CASSQAAGVANEQFF.

This clone was detected once. The chain has TRBV7-8 and TRBJ2-7; D is perhaps TRBD2 (5 bases). Per the germline V gene, CDR1 is SGHVS and CDR2 is FQNEAQ. The CDR3 length is 14 residues. V was trimmed by 2 bases and J by 7 bases, leaving 15 bases between them. The CDR3 DNA is TGTGCCAGCAGCTTAAGGGAAGGGCCGGGGGAGCAGTACTTC. This sequence encodes CASSLREGPGEQYF.

The chain combines TRBV14 with TRBJ2-1; D call uncertain. This CDR3 contains 19 residues. Germline CDR1 and CDR2: SGHDN and FVKESK. Between the trimmed V and J ends, which lost 7 bases and 2 bases, there was a span of 27 bases. This chain's CDR3 is CASTQADGFGPSPYNEQFF. In DNA, the CDR3 is TGTGCCAGCACCCAGGCAGATGGTTTCGGGCCTTCTCCCTACAATGAGCAGTTCTTC.